This T cell receptor (beta chain) is from a study of CD8 T cells in Susac syndrome. The CDR3 extends over 13 amino acids. CDR1 SEHNR and CDR2 FQNEAQ come from the germline V gene (reference sequence). J lost 5 bases, V lost 6 bases, and 4 bases had no gene match. RNA totalling roughly 0.45 to 1 ug underwent reverse transcription with random hexamers. TCRdb itself ran the immunoSEQ multiplex PCR reads through MiXCR, one entry per CDR3 protein. The table shows hundreds of thousands of distinct CDR3 sequences, with 70% to 90% occurring only once. CD8+ and CD4+ blood T cells underwent TCR beta sequencing.

This TCR was sampled from a human donor with multiple sclerosis. The sample consisted of CD8+ T cells from PBMCs. This chain connects TRBV7-9 to TRBJ1-5; 7 bases are shared with TRBD1. The DNA of the CDR3 is TGTGCCAGCAGACGCGACAGGGATCAGCCCCAGCATTTT. The encoded protein is CASRRDRDQPQHF.